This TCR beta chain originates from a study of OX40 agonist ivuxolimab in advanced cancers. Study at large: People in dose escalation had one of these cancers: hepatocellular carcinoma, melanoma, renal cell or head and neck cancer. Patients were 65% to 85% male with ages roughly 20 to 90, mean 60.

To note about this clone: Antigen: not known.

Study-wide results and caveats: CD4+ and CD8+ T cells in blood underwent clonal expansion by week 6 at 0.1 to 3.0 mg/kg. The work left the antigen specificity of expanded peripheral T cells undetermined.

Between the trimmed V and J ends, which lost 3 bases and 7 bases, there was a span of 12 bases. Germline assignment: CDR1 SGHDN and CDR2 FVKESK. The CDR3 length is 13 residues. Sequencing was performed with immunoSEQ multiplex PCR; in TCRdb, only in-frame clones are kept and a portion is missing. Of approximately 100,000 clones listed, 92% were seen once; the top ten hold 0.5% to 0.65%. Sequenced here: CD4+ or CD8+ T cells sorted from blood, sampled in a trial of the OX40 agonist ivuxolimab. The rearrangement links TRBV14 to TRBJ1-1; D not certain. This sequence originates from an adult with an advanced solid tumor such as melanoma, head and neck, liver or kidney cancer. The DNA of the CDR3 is TGTGCCAGCAGCCATTCCCCGGGAAGTGAAGCTTTCTTT. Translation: CASSHSPGSEAFF.